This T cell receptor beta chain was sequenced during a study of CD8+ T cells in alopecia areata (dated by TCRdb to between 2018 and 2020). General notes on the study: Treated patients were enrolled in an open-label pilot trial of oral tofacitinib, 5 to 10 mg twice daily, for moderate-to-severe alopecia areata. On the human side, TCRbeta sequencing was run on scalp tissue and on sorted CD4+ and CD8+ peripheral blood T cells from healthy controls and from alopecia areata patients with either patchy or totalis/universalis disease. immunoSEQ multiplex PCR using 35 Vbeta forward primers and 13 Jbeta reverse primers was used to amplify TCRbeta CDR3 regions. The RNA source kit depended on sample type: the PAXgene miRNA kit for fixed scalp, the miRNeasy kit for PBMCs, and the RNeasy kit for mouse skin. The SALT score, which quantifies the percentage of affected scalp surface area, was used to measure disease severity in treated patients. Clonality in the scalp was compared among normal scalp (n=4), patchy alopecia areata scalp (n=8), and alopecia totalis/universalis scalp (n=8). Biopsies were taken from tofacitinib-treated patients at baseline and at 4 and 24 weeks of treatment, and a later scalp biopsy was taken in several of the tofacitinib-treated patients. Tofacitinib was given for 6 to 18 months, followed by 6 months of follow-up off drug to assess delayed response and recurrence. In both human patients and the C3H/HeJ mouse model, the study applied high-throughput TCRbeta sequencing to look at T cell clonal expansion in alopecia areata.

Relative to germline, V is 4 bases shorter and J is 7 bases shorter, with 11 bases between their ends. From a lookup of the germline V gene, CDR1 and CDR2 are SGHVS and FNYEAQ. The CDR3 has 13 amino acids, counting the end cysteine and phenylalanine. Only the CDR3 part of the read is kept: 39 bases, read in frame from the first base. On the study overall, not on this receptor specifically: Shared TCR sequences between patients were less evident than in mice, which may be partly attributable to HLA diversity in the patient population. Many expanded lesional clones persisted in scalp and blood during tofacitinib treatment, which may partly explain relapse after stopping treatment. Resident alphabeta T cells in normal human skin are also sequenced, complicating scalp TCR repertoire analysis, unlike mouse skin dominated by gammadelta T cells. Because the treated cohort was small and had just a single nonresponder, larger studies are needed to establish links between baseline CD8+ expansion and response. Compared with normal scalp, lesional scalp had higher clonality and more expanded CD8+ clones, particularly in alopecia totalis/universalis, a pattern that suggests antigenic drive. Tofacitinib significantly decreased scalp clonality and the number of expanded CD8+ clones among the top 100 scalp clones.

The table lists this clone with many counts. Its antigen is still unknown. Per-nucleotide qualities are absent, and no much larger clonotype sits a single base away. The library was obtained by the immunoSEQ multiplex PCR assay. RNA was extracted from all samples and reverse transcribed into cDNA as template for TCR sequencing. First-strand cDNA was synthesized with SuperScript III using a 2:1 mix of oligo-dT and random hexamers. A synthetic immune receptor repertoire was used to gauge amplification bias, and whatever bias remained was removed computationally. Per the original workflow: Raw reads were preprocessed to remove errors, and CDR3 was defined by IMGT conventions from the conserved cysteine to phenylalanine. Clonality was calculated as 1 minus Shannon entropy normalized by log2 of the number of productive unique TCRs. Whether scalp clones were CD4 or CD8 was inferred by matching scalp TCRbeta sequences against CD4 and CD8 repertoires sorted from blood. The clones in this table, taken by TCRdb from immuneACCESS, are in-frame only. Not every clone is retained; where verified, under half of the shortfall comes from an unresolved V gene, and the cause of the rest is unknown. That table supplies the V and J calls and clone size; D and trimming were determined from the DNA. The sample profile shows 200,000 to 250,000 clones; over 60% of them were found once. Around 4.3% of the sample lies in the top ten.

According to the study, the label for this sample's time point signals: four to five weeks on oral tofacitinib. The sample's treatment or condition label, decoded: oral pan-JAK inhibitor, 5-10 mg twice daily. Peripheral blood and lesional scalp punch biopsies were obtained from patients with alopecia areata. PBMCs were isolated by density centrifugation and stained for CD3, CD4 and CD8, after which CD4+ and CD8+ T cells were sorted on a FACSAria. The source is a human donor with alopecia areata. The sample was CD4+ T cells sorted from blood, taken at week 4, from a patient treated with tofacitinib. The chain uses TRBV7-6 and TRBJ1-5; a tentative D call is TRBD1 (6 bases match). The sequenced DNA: TGTGCCAGCAGCTCACGACAGGACCAGCCCCAGCATTTT. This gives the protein CASSSRQDQPQHF.